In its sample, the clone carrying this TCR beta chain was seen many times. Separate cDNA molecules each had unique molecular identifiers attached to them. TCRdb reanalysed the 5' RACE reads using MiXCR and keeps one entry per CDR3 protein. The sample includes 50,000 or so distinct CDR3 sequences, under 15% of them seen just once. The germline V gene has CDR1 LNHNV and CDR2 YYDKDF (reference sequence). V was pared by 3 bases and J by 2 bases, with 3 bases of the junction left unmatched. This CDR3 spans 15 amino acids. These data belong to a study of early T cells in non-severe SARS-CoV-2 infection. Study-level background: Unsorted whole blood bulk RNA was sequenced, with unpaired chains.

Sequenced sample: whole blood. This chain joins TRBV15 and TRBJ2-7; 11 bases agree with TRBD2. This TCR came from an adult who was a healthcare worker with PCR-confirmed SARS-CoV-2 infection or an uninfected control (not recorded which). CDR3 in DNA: TGTGCCACCAGCAGGGTGACTAGCGGGACCTACGAGCAGTACTTC. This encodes CATSRVTSGTYEQYF.